This is a list of T cell receptor beta chains from one sample in a study of cytomegalovirus exposure and HLA in healthy donors. Only in-frame clones appear in the TCRdb table, and some are missing; sequencing was by immunoSEQ multiplex PCR. This table has about 150,000 clones, 81% appearing once. Sequenced material: PBMCs. The receptors shown here come from a man in his forties or fifties in good health and CMV-seropositive. Both conserved end residues are trimmed from each CDR3.

>15|TRBV30|TRBJ1-3
AWTLGARPSSGNTIY
>15|TRBV4-1|TRBJ2-7
ASSHASAGSFSYEQY
>13|TRBV19|TRBJ2-2
ASKWRQVGTGELF
>16|TRBV28|TRBJ1-3
ASSLFYSQRSSGNTIY
>12|TRBV19|TRBJ1-1
ATVDSGKNTEAF
>11|TRBV28|TRBJ2-7
ASTPSVLYEQY
>13|TRBV28|TRBJ2-1
ASSTAAGDTDEQF
>11|TRBV4-1|TRBJ2-7
ASSQVDNYEQY
>13|TRBV9|TRBJ2-1
ASSVEASGYNEQF
>13|TRBV10-3|TRBJ2-1
AISENLEPTREQF
>12|TRBV19|TRBJ1-6
ASSIGTGSSPLH
>14|TRBV7-3|TRBJ2-1
ASSLGLAGAADEQF
>12|TRBV5-1|TRBJ2-2
ASSLGTATGELF
>14|TRBV4-3|TRBJ2-1
ASSQNRGRAYNEQF
>15|TRBV5-1|TRBJ2-7
ASSKNRLGQRDYEQY
>9|TRBV2|TRBJ1-2
ASSVRYGYT
>10|TRBV5-6|TRBJ2-7
ASSLHRGEQY
>13|TRBV4-1|TRBJ2-5
ASSQRSGSPETQY
>13|TRBV4-1|TRBJ1-5
ASSQDLGGGQPQH
>15|TRBV18|TRBJ2-1
ASSPNPASGEYNEQF
>15|TRBV4-1|TRBJ2-3
ASSQAFGGSGSGTQY
>14|TRBV7-2|TRBJ2-3
ASSLYSPGSTDTQY
>14|TRBV4-1|TRBJ1-2
ASSPMNGGVPYGYT
>16|TRBV28|TRBJ1-5
ASSLPSGGSLRNQPQH
>15|TRBV5-8|TRBJ2-7
ASSLGPGLAGDYEQY
>14|TRBV6-5|TRBJ2-6
ASSYSRFSGANVLT
>13|TRBV2|TRBJ2-1
ASSGDRTLGNEQF
>13|TRBV30|TRBJ2-7
AWTLGGTASYEQY
>13|TRBV11-2|TRBJ1-1
ASSPTDPLGLTLF
>15|TRBV28|TRBJ2-1
ASSFLRASGTYNEQF
>13|TRBV5-1|TRBJ2-2
ASSLAGAMGGELF
>11|TRBV27|TRBJ1-1
ASSPRRNTEAF
>13|TRBV10-3|TRBJ2-1
AISGTGGSYNEQF
>15|TRBV7-2|TRBJ1-1
ASSLAEAGRGPSEAF
>15|TRBV4-1|TRBJ2-5
ASSQGLAGGRQETQY
>12|TRBV13|TRBJ2-7
ASSLTRLGYEQY
>13|TRBV23-1|TRBJ2-7
ASSREAGRSYEQY
>11|TRBV6-1|TRBJ1-1
ASRETGGTEAF
>12|TRBV18|TRBJ1-1
ASSPSQGNTEAF
>12|TRBV5-6|TRBJ1-4
ASSPGQGAEKLF
>14|TRBV6-6|TRBJ2-3
ASTFRDRGRTDTQY
>13|TRBV9|TRBJ1-2
ASSPRTGGNYGYT
>13|TRBV27|TRBJ2-7
ASSSLAAVPYEQY
>12|TRBV2|TRBJ1-5
ASSVEGGGQPQH
>11|TRBV5-1|TRBJ1-1
ASSVTTNTEAF
>10|TRBV6-1|TRBJ1-1
ASRSTTLIAF
>9|TRBV14|TRBJ2-5
ASSHGATQY
>14|TRBV9|TRBJ2-5
ASSVAGLAGGETQY
>9|TRBV20-1|TRBJ2-7
SASFQAEQY
>12|TRBV30|TRBJ2-7
AWAGQSSSYEQY
>11|TRBV27|TRBJ2-5
ASRGAGQETQY
>11|TRBV5-1|TRBJ2-7
ASSREAYYEQY